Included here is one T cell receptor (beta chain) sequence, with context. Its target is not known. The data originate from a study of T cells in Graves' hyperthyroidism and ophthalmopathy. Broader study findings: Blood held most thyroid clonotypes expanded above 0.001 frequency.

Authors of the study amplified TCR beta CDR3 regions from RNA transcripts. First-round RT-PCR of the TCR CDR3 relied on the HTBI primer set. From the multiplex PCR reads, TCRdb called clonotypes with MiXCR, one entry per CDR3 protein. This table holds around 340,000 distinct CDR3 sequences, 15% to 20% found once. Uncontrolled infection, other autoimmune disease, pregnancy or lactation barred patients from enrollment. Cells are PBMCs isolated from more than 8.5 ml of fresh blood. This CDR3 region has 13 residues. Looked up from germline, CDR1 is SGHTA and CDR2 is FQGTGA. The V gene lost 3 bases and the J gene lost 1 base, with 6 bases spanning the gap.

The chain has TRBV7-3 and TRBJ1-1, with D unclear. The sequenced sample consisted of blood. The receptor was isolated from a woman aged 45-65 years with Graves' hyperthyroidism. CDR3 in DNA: TGTGCCAGCAGCTTTTTATGGAACACTGAAGCTTTCTTT. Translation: CASSFLWNTEAFF.